Reported below is one T cell receptor beta chain. Per the original data handling: Quantification of nucleated cells was approximated via reference gene primer amplification. Profiled with immunoSEQ multiplex PCR; TCRdb holds only in-frame clones, not every one. V and J calls and clone size are those listed in that table; D and trimming were worked out from the DNA. The table shows 200,000 to 250,000 clones, with 84% occurring only once. This sample was included in a study of blood T cell repertoires in COVID-19. As for the study in general: Acute and convalescent COVID-19 specimens originated in the United States, Italy and Spain. Nucleic acid was either cDNA or gDNA, and it came from T cells, B-cell-depleted T cells, or PBMCs.

The CDR3 is made up of 16 amino acids. V was clipped by 8 bases and J by 2 bases; unmatched bases: 13. Per the germline V gene, CDR1 is MDHEN and CDR2 is SYDVKM. The J gene is TRBJ2-3, the V gene TRBV28, with 7 bases that match TRBD2. The sample taken for sequencing was peripheral blood. The TCR sequence derives from a woman aged 25 to 39 who had recovered from COVID-19. In DNA form, the CDR3 reads TGTGCCAGCCAGACATGGGGGGGGGAGACCACAGATACGCAGTATTTT. The encoded protein is CASQTWGGETTDTQYF. The whole variable domain, remainder taken from reference TRBV28 and TRBJ2-3, is DVKVTQSSRYLVKRTGEKVFLECVQDMDHENMFWYRQDPGLGLRLIYFSYDVKMKEKGDIPEGYSVSREKKERFSLILESASTNQTSMYLCASQTWGGETTDTQYFGPGTRLTVL.